This TCR beta chain comes out of a study of T cells in Graves' hyperthyroidism and ophthalmopathy. The study's findings and limits: In the blood, most expanded thyroid clonotypes above 0.001 appeared as well. Stable hyperthyroidism was told apart from ophthalmopathy by a model built on 13 V-J features.

A word on this clonotype: Its target is unknown.

The CDR3 totals 16 residues. The germline V gene encodes CDR1 SGHTA and CDR2 FQGNSA. Trimming cost V 3 bases and J 6 bases; bases outside gene matches: 11. RNA transcripts provided the source from which TCR beta CDR3 regions were amplified. An initial round of RT-PCR targeting the TCR CDR3 relied on the HTBI primer set. TCRdb ran MiXCR on the multiplex PCR reads and lists one entry per CDR3 protein. This sample yields roughly 510,000 distinct CDR3 sequences, of which about 46% are seen a single time; around two fifths belongs to the top ten. Clinicians diagnosed patients from clinical symptoms, serum thyroxine and TRAb, thyroid ultrasound and orbital computed tomography.

The material sequenced was peripheral blood or thyroid tissue (not recorded which). The chain recombines TRBV7-2 with TRBJ1-5, with 7 positions matching TRBD1. The sequence was obtained from an adult woman with Graves' disease, either hyperthyroidism or ophthalmopathy (not recorded which). The CDR3 DNA sequence: TGTGCCAGCAGCTTCGCGGGACAAGGGGGCATTCAGCCCCAGCATTTT. Amino acids: CASSFAGQGGIQPQHF.